The source of this T cell receptor (beta chain) is a study of T-cell memory formation after mild COVID-19. Broader study findings: Clones that got smaller from day 15 to 85 had even CD4/CD8, while clones growing later tipped toward CD4+. Most CD4+ clones that shrank were in CM and EM, while CD8+ ones turned up in EMRA.

This clonotype was seen repeatedly, ten times or more. Its antigen is unknown. Germline V gene lookup returns CDR1 DFQATT and CDR2 SNEGSKA (reference sequence). Trimming cost V 3 bases and J 2 bases, with 10 bases left between them. The CDR3 sequence is 13 residues long. TCRdb redid the calling of the 5' RACE reads with MiXCR, one entry per CDR3 protein. The profile shows roughly 310,000 distinct CDR3 sequences, about 15% of them singletons. The source material was PBMCs or a T cell subset sorted from them (not recorded which). This receptor was identified in a man aged 18 to 30 who had mild COVID-19 (a few samples of this study predate the infection). Cell type and time point are not known. The chain combines TRBV20-1 with TRBJ1-1; D unresolved. In DNA, the CDR3 is TGCAGTGCTAGTAATAGCTTAAACACTGAAGCTTTCTTT. It yields the protein CSASNSLNTEAFF.